This T cell receptor beta chain came from a study of cytotoxic CD8 clonotypes in ibrutinib-treated CLL. Whole-study context: Partial response occurred in roughly 25 patients and complete response in 2; at median approximately 68 months, around 15 remained remitted and roughly 12 progressed.

Broader study findings: For progressing versus sustained-remission patients, sampling times were not the same. Few clonotypes were public, and these shrank or held steady under treatment.

Depth targeted 1 in 200,000 to 1 in 1 million T cells, averaging around 10x coverage per clonotype. The data were produced by immunoSEQ multiplex PCR, yet TCRdb's version contains in-frame clones alone and is incomplete. The data hold some 7,800 clones, with more than 65% observed a single time. By sample fraction, this clone is medium-sized. Its antigen is not identified. The junction and the germline gene differ at one end; a read error may be behind it. The clonotype was recovered from a human donor with chronic lymphocytic leukemia. Source: PBMCs, taken before ibrutinib treatment.

CDR3 nucleotides: TGTGCCAGCAGCGTAGCACAGTTGAACACTGAAGCTTTCTTT. This codes for CASSVAQLNTEAFF. The V call is TRBV7-9, the J call TRBJ1-1, with D hard to call. CDR1 is SEHNR, CDR2 FQNEAQ, per germline (reference sequence). The CDR3 has 14 residues. The complete variable domain, with remaining parts taken from reference TRBV7-9 and TRBJ1-1, reads DTGVSQNPRHKITKRGQNVTFRCDPISEHNRLYWYRQTLGQGPEFLTYFQNEAQLEKSRLLSDRFSAERPKGSFSTLEIQRTEQGDSAMYLCASSVAQLNTEAFFGQGTRLTVV.